The 23 T cell receptor beta chains presented below share a single source sample, sequenced in a study of cytomegalovirus exposure and HLA in healthy donors. Primers: 60 Vbeta forward and 13 Jbeta reverse. Produced via immunoSEQ multiplex PCR; TCRdb's table is partial and in-frame only. Altogether about 100,000 clones are present, approximately 71% being singletons, with the ten largest covering 9.6%. Input material: PBMCs. These receptors were collected from a male donor in good health and CMV-seropositive.

This sequence joins TRBV18 and TRBJ2-5, with D possibly TRBD2 on 6 matching bases. V dropped 4 bases and J dropped 5 bases, with 17 bases sitting between them. The germline CDR1 and CDR2 sequences are KGHSH and LQKENI. The CDR3 is made up of 15 amino acids. The CDR3 is CASSQDYKGPETQYF. The CDR3 bases are TGTGCCAGCTCACAGGACTATAAAGGCCCGGAGACCCAGTACTTC.

The chain employs TRBV4-2 and TRBJ2-7; 9 nucleotides align to TRBD2. The CDR3 length is 16 residues. Germline CDR1 LGHNA, CDR2 YNFKEQ. J gave up 4 bases and V 1 base, and 8 bases lay outside the gene matches. CDR3 sequence: CASSQGSAGGRYEQYF. DNA for the CDR3: TGTGCCAGCAGCCAAGGAAGTGCGGGAGGGCGGTACGAGCAGTACTTC.

The chain combines TRBV20-1 with TRBJ1-5; D is unclear. The CDR3 loop spans 11 amino acids. The germline gives CDR1 DFQATT, CDR2 SNEGSKA (reference sequence). V lost 1 base and J lost 5, with 3 bases in between. Here the CDR3 reads CSARADQPQHF. CDR3 nucleotide sequence: TGCAGTGCTAGAGCGGATCAGCCCCAGCATTTT.

The chain uses TRBV9 and TRBJ2-5; TRBD2 matches at 8 bases. This CDR3 region has 17 residues. Germline V lookup: CDR1 SGDLS, CDR2 YYNGEE. The junction had 11 bases not matched to a gene; V was cut back by 0 bases and J by 4 bases. The CDR3 protein is CASSVGASGRPRETQYF. As DNA, the CDR3 is TGTGCCAGCAGCGTAGGGGCTAGCGGGCGCCCAAGAGAGACCCAGTACTTC.

The chain couples TRBV5-1 to TRBJ1-1; 7 nucleotides agree with TRBD1. This CDR3 region has 15 residues. Unmatched junction bases numbered 11, after V lost 4 bases and J lost 5 bases. Germline CDR1 is SGHRS and CDR2 is YFSETQ. The CDR3 DNA reads TGCGCCAGCAGCGCGACAGGGAGCTTAGGGACTGAAGCTTTCTTT. Encoded protein: CASSATGSLGTEAFF.

J is TRBJ2-2 and V is TRBV25-1; TRBD2 matches 11 bases. Germline V gene data show CDR1 as MGHDK and CDR2 as SYGVNS. V was clipped by 3 bases and J by 0 bases; unmatched bases: 3. The CDR3 loop spans 17 amino acids. CDR3: CASSEGLAVANTGELFF. The CDR3 region has the DNA TGTGCCAGCAGTGAGGGACTAGCGGTTGCGAACACCGGGGAGCTGTTTTTT.

This rearrangement joins TRBV11-2 to TRBJ1-1, with 7 bases fitting TRBD1. This CDR3 region has 14 residues. Trimming at V came to 5 bases and at J to 5 bases, leaving 8 bases not matched to a gene. Germline V gene data show CDR1 as SGHAT and CDR2 as FQNNGV. DNA of the CDR3: TGTGCCAGCAGCGCGTCCCTCAGGGGGACTGAAGCTTTCTTT. Translating gives CASSASLRGTEAFF.

V gene TRBV7-9 combines with J gene TRBJ2-1; weak D call: TRBD2 (5 bases). V lost 1 base and J lost 10, with 11 bases in between. Germline V gene data show CDR1 as SEHNR and CDR2 as FQNEAQ (reference sequence). This CDR3 has 13 amino acids. DNA for the CDR3: TGTGCCAGCAGCTTAGGTGGACCGGGGGAGCAGTTCTTC. It translates to CASSLGGPGEQFF.

There are a few counts of this clone. The chain couples TRBV7-9 to TRBJ2-1; 9 nucleotides match TRBD1. The germline CDR1 and CDR2 sequences are SEHNR and FQNEAQ (reference sequence). The CDR3 is 16 residues long. V shed 2 bases, J shed 2 bases, and the junction held 4 bases outside the gene matches. The DNA for the CDR3 is TGTGCCAGCAGCTTACAGAGGACAGGGGCCTACAATGAGCAGTTCTTC. Residues: CASSLQRTGAYNEQFF.

The V and J genes are TRBV19 and TRBJ1-5, with D perhaps TRBD1 (6 bases). The V end lost 3 bases, the J end lost 3 bases, and 9 bases lay between the germline ends. This CDR3 comprises 14 residues. Germline V gene sequence: CDR1 LNHDA, CDR2 SQIVND (reference sequence). CDR3 bases: TGTGCCAGTAGTATGAGGGACACCAATCAGCCCCAGCATTTT. It specifies CASSMRDTNQPQHF. Supplemented by reference TRBV19 and TRBJ1-5, the full variable domain reads DGGITQSPKYLFRKEGQNVTLSCEQNLNHDAMYWYRQDPGQGLRLIYYSQIVNDFQKGDIAEGYSVSREKKESFPLTVTSAQKNPTAFYLCASSMRDTNQPQHFGDGTRLSIL.

The chain employs TRBV29-1 and TRBJ1-2, with D possibly matching TRBD1 (5 bases). The CDR3 runs to 14 residues. Germline loops: CDR1 SQVTM, CDR2 ANQGSEA. V lost 4 bases and J lost 4, with 16 bases in between. CDR3 in DNA: TGCAGCGTTGTGGTCCGGGGGTCAACCTATGGCTACACCTTC. Encoded protein: CSVVVRGSTYGYTF.

The chain employs TRBV7-9 and TRBJ1-5; D is ambiguous. Germline loops: CDR1 SEHNR, CDR2 FQNEAQ (reference sequence). V shed 1 base and J shed 6 bases, with 19 bases lying between them. This CDR3 spans 17 amino acids. CDR3 DNA: TGTGCCAGCAGCTTAGTCGCCGCTGTGGGAGTTAGTCAGCCCCAGCATTTT. Residues: CASSLVAAVGVSQPQHF.

DNA for the CDR3: TGTGCCAGCAGCTTGGACCGGGGTGAGCAGTTCTTC. Encoded protein: CASSLDRGEQFF. The chain combines TRBV5-4 with TRBJ2-1; D possibly corresponds to TRBD2 (5 bases). CDR3 length equals 12 residues. Trimming stripped 0 bases from V and 9 bases from J, with 7 bases between. CDR1 SGHNT and CDR2 YYREEE come from the germline V gene (reference sequence).

The V call is TRBV5-4, the J call TRBJ2-3, with 8 bases identical to TRBD2. Germline CDR1 is SGHNT and CDR2 is YYREEE (reference sequence). Unmatched junction bases numbered 10, after V lost 7 bases and J lost 6 bases. There are 14 residues in the CDR3. The CDR3 coding sequence is TGTGCCAGCGGTCTAGCGGGCGGAGCGGATACGCAGTATTTT. Residues: CASGLAGGADTQYF.

J is TRBJ1-2 and V is TRBV30; 8 bases fit TRBD1. The CDR3 covers 12 residues. Germline CDR1 is GTSNPN and CDR2 is SVGIG (reference sequence). V was pared by 4 bases and J by 8 bases, with 6 bases of the junction left unmatched. In DNA form, the CDR3 reads TGTGCCTGGACCGCGACAGGGGTAGGCTACACCTTC. Protein: CAWTATGVGYTF.

The V and J genes are TRBV4-2 and TRBJ1-5; 12 bases are a match to TRBD1. The CDR3 contains 18 residues. Per germline, CDR1 LGHNA and CDR2 YNFKEQ. After removal of 8 bases from V and 2 bases from J, the junction contained 13 bases not matched to a gene. The CDR3 loop is CASGPGTGGFGGNQPQHF. Here the CDR3 DNA reads TGTGCCAGCGGACCCGGGACAGGGGGCTTTGGTGGCAATCAGCCCCAGCATTTT.

The V and J genes are TRBV20-1 and TRBJ2-7; the D is unclear. Germline assignment: CDR1 DFQATT and CDR2 SNEGSKA (reference sequence). The V gene lost 6 bases and the J gene lost 6 bases, with 9 bases spanning the gap. The length of the CDR3 is 10 residues. CDR3 in amino acids: CSAPEVEQYF. The CDR3 DNA sequence: TGCAGTGCCCCTGAGGTCGAGCAGTACTTC.

This chain connects TRBV15 to TRBJ2-7; 9 bases fit TRBD1. V gave up 6 bases and J gave up 6 bases; unmatched junction bases: 6. Per the germline V gene, CDR1 is LNHNV and CDR2 is YYDKDF (reference sequence). CDR3 size: 13 residues. Written as DNA, the CDR3 is TGTGCCACCAGTACAGGGGGCGAAGGCGAGCAGTACTTC. Protein: CATSTGGEGEQYF.

The rearrangement uses TRBV11-3 and TRBJ2-2; 9 bases line up with TRBD1. The germline V gene encodes CDR1 SGHNT and CDR2 YENEEA. The CDR3 sequence is 16 residues long. V lost 2 bases and J lost 0; bases outside the gene matches: 1. The CDR3 bases are TGTGCCAGCAGCTTAAGGACAGGGGCGAACACCGGGGAGCTGTTTTTT. The encoded protein is CASSLRTGANTGELFF.

This chain uses TRBV11-1 with TRBJ1-1; a possible D gene is TRBD1 (6 bases). This CDR3 comprises 16 residues. Trimming took 7 bases from V and 1 from J, leaving 19 bases between them. Germline values: CDR1 SGHAT, CDR2 FQDESV (reference sequence). CDR3 residues: CASTLRGGTGNTEAFF. The DNA for the CDR3 is TGTGCCAGCACCCTGAGGGGGGGCACCGGGAACACTGAAGCTTTCTTT.

The rearrangement links TRBV7-2 to TRBJ1-1; D perhaps matches TRBD1 (5 bases). CDR3 length: 13 amino acids. CDR1 is SGHTA and CDR2 is FQGNSA in the germline V gene. Trimming pared 3 bases from V and 4 bases from J, leaving 9 bases between. The CDR3 sequence: CASSLPGVTEAFF. DNA for the CDR3: TGTGCCAGCAGCTTGCCGGGGGTCACTGAAGCTTTCTTT.

To note about this clone: The sample contains more than one DNA sequence encoding this CDR3. The chain has TRBV11-3 and TRBJ2-1; 7 bases line up with TRBD1. V trimming: 1 base; J trimming: 1 base; junction bases outside the gene matches: 1. CDR1 is SGHNT, CDR2 YENEEA, per germline. The CDR3 consists of 15 residues. The CDR3 sequence is CASSLGDSSYNEQFF. CDR3 nucleotide sequence: TGTGCCAGCAGCTTAGGGGACAGTTCCTACAATGAGCAGTTCTTC. The full variable domain, in which reference TRBV11-3 and TRBJ2-1 provide the parts outside the CDR3, is EAGVVQSPRYKIIEKKQPVAFWCNPISGHNTLYWYLQNLGQGPELLIRYENEEAVDDSQLPKDRFSAERLKGVDSTLKIQPAELGDSAVYLCASSLGDSSYNEQFFGPGTRLTVL.

For the CDR3, the DNA is TGCGCCAGCAGCTTGAACCACCGGGTGGCGGAGACCCAGTACTTC. Translating it yields CASSLNHRVAETQYF. This sequence joins TRBV5-1 and TRBJ2-5; D not certain. The V and J ends lost 1 base and 5 bases respectively, with 15 bases between them. Germline CDR1 and CDR2: SGHRS and YFSETQ. There are 15 residues in the CDR3.